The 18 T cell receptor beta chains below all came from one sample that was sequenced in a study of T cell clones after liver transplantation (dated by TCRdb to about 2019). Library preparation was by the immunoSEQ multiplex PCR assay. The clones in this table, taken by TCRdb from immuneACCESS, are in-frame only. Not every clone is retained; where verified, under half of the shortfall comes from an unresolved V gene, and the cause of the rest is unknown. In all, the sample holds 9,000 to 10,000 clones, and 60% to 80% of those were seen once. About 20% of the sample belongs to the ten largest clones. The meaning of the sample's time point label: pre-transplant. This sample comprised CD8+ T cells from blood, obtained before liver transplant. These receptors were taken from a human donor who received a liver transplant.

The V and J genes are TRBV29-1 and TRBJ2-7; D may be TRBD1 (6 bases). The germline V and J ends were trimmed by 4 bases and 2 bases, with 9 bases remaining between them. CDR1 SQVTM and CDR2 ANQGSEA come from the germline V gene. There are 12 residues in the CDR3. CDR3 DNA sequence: TGCAGCGTTGTACAGGGACCCTACGAGCAGTACTTC. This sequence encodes CSVVQGPYEQYF.

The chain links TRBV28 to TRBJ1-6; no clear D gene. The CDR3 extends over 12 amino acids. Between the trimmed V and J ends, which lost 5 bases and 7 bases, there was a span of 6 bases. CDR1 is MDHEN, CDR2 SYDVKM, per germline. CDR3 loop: CASSRENSPLHF. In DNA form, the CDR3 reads TGTGCCAGCAGTCGGGAAAATTCACCCCTCCACTTT.

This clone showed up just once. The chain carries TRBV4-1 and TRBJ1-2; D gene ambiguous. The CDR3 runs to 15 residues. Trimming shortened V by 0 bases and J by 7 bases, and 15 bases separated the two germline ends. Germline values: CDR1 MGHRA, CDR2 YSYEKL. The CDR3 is CASSQDLREYGGYTF. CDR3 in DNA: TGCGCCAGCAGCCAAGATTTGAGGGAGTACGGTGGCTACACCTTC.

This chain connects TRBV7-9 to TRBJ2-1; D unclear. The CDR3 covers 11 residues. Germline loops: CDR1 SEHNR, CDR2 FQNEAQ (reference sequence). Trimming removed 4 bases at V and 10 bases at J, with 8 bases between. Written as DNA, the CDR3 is TGTGCCAGCAGCTGGCCCGGCGAGCAGTTCTTC. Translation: CASSWPGEQFF.

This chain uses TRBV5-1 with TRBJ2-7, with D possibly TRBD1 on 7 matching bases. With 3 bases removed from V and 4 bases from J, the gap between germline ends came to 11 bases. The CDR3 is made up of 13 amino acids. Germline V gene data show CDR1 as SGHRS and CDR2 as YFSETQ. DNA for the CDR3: TGCGCCAGCAGCTGGGCAGGGGGGTACGAGCAGTACTTC. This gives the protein CASSWAGGYEQYF.

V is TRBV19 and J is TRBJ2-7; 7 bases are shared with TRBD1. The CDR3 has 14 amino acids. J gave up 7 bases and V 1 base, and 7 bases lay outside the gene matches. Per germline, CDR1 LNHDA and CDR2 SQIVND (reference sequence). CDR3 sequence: CASSIGTGNGEQYF. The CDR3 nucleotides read TGTGCCAGTAGTATAGGGACAGGCAATGGGGAGCAGTACTTC.

The CDR3 coding sequence is TGTGCCAGCAGTTTAAGTGGAGGGACAGATTTAGCCAAAAACATTCAGTACTTC. Encoded protein: CASSLSGGTDLAKNIQYF. The rearrangement uses TRBV27 and TRBJ2-4; possible D gene TRBD1, 7 bases. The CDR3 sequence is 18 residues long. Between the trimmed V and J ends, which lost 2 bases and 0 bases, there was a span of 17 bases. Germline V lookup: CDR1 MNHEY, CDR2 SMNVEV (reference sequence).

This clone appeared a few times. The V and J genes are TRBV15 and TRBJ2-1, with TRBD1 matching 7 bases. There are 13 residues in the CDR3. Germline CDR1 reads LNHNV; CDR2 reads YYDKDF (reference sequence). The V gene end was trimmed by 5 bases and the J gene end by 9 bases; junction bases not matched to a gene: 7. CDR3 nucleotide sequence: TGTGCCACCAGCCCGGGACAGCCAATTGAGCAGTTCTTC. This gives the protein CATSPGQPIEQFF.

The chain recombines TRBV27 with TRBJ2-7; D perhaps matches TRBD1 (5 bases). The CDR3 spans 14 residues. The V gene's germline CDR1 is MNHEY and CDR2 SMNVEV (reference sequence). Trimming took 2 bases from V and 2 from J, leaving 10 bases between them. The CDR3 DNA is TGTGCCAGCAGTTTACAGGGTGCAGCCTACGAGCAGTACTTC. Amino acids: CASSLQGAAYEQYF.

CDR3 residues: CASSPDRASSYEQYF. The DNA for the CDR3 is TGTGCCAGCAGCCCCGACAGGGCCAGCTCCTACGAGCAGTACTTC. The chain links TRBV6-5 to TRBJ2-7; the match to TRBD1 covers 7 bases. The ends lost 6 bases at V and 0 bases at J; junction bases unmatched: 8. The length of the CDR3 is 15 residues. Germline lookup yields CDR1 MNHEY and CDR2 SVGAGI.

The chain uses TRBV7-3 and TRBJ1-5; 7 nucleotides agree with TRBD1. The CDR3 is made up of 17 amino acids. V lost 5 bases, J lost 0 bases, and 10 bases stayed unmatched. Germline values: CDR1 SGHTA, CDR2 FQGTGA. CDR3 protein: CASSPCRDRHSNQPQHF. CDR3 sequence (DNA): TGTGCCAGCAGCCCATGCCGGGACAGACATAGCAATCAGCCCCAGCATTTT.

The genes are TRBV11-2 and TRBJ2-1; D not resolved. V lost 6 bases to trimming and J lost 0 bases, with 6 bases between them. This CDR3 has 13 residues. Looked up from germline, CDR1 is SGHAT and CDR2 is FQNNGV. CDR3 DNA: TGTGCCAGCAGAAGGGACTCCTACAATGAGCAGTTCTTC. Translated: CASRRDSYNEQFF.

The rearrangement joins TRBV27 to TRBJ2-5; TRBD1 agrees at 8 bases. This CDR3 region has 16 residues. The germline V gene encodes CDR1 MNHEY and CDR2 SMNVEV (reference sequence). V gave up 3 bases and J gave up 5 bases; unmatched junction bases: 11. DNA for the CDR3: TGTGCCAGCAGTTTCGGACAGGGTCCAACAATCGAGACCCAGTACTTC. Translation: CASSFGQGPTIETQYF.

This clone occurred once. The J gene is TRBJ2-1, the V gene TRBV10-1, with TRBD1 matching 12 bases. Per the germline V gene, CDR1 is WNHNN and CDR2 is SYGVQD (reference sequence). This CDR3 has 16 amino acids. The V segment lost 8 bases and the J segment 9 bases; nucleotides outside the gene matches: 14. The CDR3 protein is CASSTPGQGAQGEQFF. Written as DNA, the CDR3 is TGCGCCAGCTCCACCCCGGGACAGGGGGCTCAGGGTGAGCAGTTCTTC.

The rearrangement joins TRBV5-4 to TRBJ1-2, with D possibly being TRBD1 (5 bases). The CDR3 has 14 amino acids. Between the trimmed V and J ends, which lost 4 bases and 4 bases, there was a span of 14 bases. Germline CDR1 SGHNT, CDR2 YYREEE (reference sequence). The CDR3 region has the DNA TGTGCCAGCAGCCACAGGACGTTCTCCTATGGCTACACCTTC. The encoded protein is CASSHRTFSYGYTF.

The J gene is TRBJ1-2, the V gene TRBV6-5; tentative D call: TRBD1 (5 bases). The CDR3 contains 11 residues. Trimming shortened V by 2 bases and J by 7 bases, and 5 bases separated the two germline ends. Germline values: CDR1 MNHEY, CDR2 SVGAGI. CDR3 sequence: CASSYGGGYTF. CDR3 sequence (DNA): TGTGCCAGCAGTTACGGGGGTGGCTACACCTTC.

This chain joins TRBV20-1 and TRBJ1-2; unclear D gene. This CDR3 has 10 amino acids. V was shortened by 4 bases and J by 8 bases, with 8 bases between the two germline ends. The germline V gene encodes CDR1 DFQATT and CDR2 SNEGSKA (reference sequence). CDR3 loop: CSAIGGGYTF. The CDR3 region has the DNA TGCAGTGCTATAGGTGGGGGCTACACCTTC.

DNA for the CDR3: TGTGCCAGCAGCCCAAATCCGGGACAGGGACTGGATGAGCAGTTCTTC. Translated: CASSPNPGQGLDEQFF. This chain uses TRBV13 with TRBJ2-1; 9 bases map to TRBD1. V lost 5 bases and J lost 8; bases outside the gene matches: 13. Germline loops: CDR1 PRHDT, CDR2 FYEKMQ (reference sequence). This CDR3 is built from 16 residues.